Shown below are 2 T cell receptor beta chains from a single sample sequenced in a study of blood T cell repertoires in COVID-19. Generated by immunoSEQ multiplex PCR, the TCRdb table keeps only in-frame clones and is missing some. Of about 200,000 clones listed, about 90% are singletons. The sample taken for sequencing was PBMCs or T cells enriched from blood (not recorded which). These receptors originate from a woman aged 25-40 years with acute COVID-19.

The CDR3 here is CASSPGGGTGLSNEQFF. CDR3 DNA sequence: TGTGCCAGCAGCCCCGGGGGGGGGACAGGGCTGAGCAATGAGCAGTTCTTC. This chain joins TRBV9 and TRBJ2-1, with D perhaps matching TRBD1 (9 bases). The V gene's germline CDR1 is SGDLS and CDR2 YYNGEE. The length of the CDR3 is 17 residues. V was trimmed by 4 bases and J by 6 bases, leaving 23 bases between them.

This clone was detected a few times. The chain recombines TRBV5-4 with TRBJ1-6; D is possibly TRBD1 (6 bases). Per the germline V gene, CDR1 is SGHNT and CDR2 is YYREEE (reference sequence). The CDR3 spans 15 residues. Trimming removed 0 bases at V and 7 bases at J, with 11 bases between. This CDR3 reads CASSLGGPQNSPLHF. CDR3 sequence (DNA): TGTGCCAGCAGCTTGGGGGGGCCCCAGAATTCACCCCTCCACTTT.